This record concerns one T cell receptor (beta chain) sequence. Its specificity is unknown. The data originate from a study of siplizumab effects on memory and regulatory T cells. Per the germline V gene, CDR1 is KGHSY and CDR2 is FQNENV. CDR3 length: 23 residues. The V segment lost 4 bases and the J segment 2 bases; nucleotides outside the gene matches: 28. The assay was immunoSEQ multiplex PCR, and TCRdb's table has in-frame clones only and misses some. This sample carries approximately 50,000 clones, 93% of them seen once, and the ten largest clones take 15% to 20%. Regarding the study as a whole: Apparently key alloresponse contributors, naive T cells also seemed more diverse than memory cells. Of the proliferating CD4+ or CD8+ clones, roughly 80-96% lacked a naive or memory phenotype that could be assigned.

This receptor was obtained from a human donor in good health. The sequencing input was CD8+ T cells sorted from blood. This chain uses TRBV16 with TRBJ2-5; 10 bases align to TRBD1. The CDR3 DNA follows: TGTGCCAGCAGCCCAATCTTTGGGCAGGGACAGGGGCATTCGCCGAGCCAACAAGAGACCCAGTACTTC. Translated: CASSPIFGQGQGHSPSQQETQYF.